Following are 32 T cell receptor beta chains from one sample sequenced in a study of shared T cell receptors in the human thymus (dated by TCRdb to the early 2020s). Libraries were made using the immunoSEQ multiplex PCR assay. This is the immuneACCESS table as TCRdb keeps it, with only in-frame sequences that have V and J called. A part of the clones is gone; compared with another copy, unresolved V genes explain less than half, and the rest is unexplained. The sample includes 650,000 to 950,000 clones, with approximately 85% observed a single time. Of the sample, over 0.008% falls within the top ten clones. This sample also belongs to another study, concerning human thymus T cells.

Sequenced input: thymocytes. These receptors were collected from a girl younger than two with a congenital heart defect. Donor details come from another sample of the same person, matched by shared clones.

The chain employs TRBV5-1 and TRBJ2-7, with 10 bases identical to TRBD1. This CDR3 region has 21 residues. With V trimmed by 4 bases and J by 4 bases, 26 bases remained unmatched. The germline gives CDR1 SGHRS, CDR2 YFSETQ. The CDR3 sequence is CASSRRSPGTGAHLGVYEQYF. The CDR3, as DNA: TGCGCCAGCAGCAGGCGAAGCCCGGGGACAGGGGCCCACCTAGGGGTATACGAGCAGTACTTC. Full variable domain (outside the CDR3, taken from reference TRBV5-1 and TRBJ2-7): KAGVTQTPRYLIKTRGQQVTLSCSPISGHRSVSWYQQTPGQGLQFLFEYFSETQRNKGNFPGRFSGRQFSNSRSEMNVSTLELGDSALYLCASSRRSPGTGAHLGVYEQYFGPGTRLTVT.

This clone was detected only a few times. J is TRBJ2-7 and V is TRBV5-1; 8 bases align to TRBD1. With 2 bases clipped from V and 3 bases from J, the junction kept 19 bases outside the gene matches. The germline V gene has CDR1 SGHRS and CDR2 YFSETQ. The CDR3 spans 19 residues. CDR3 sequence: CASSLHQDRVESPVYEQYF. CDR3 DNA sequence: TGCGCCAGCAGCTTACACCAGGACAGGGTTGAAAGTCCCGTCTACGAGCAGTACTTC.

This chain links TRBV6-1 with TRBJ2-3; D is ambiguous. Germline V gene data show CDR1 as MNHNS and CDR2 as SASEGT. The CDR3 is 14 amino acids. The V end was cut by 4 bases, the J end by 8 bases, with 16 bases between. CDR3 coding DNA: TGTGCCAGCAGTGGACGCCAGACCCCGGGTACGCAGTATTTT. Amino acid sequence: CASSGRQTPGTQYF.

The chain joins TRBV4-1 to TRBJ1-5, with TRBD1 as a possible D gene (5 bases). V was trimmed by 0 bases and J by 2 bases, leaving 8 bases between them. There are 15 residues in the CDR3. Germline lookup yields CDR1 MGHRA and CDR2 YSYEKL. The CDR3 loop is CASSQEEGGNQPQHF. As DNA, the CDR3 is TGCGCCAGCAGCCAAGAAGAAGGGGGCAATCAGCCCCAGCATTTT.

This clone turned up a few times. This rearrangement joins TRBV6-5 to TRBJ1-2; no firm D call. Germline assignment: CDR1 MNHEY and CDR2 SVGAGI. The germline V and J ends were trimmed by 4 bases and 4 bases, with 7 bases remaining between them. The CDR3 is made up of 12 amino acids. The DNA for the CDR3 is TGTGCCAGCAGTTTCGACTCCTATGGCTACACCTTC. Translation: CASSFDSYGYTF.

This chain links TRBV5-1 with TRBJ2-1, with 11 bases matching TRBD2. CDR3 length equals 19 residues. The V segment lost 4 bases and the J segment 0 bases; nucleotides outside the gene matches: 12. Germline values: CDR1 SGHRS, CDR2 YFSETQ. CDR3 protein: CASSPTSGDQKSSYNEQFF. The CDR3 bases are TGCGCCAGCAGCCCGACTAGCGGGGACCAGAAGAGCTCCTACAATGAGCAGTTCTTC. Variable domain in full (rest from reference TRBV5-1 and TRBJ2-1): KAGVTQTPRYLIKTRGQQVTLSCSPISGHRSVSWYQQTPGQGLQFLFEYFSETQRNKGNFPGRFSGRQFSNSRSEMNVSTLELGDSALYLCASSPTSGDQKSSYNEQFFGPGTRLTVL.

The rearrangement links TRBV10-2 to TRBJ2-1; no clear D. The CDR3 consists of 13 residues. Germline CDR1 WSHSY, CDR2 SAAADI. V lost 9 bases to trimming and J lost 4 bases, with 13 bases between them. CDR3 nucleotides: TGCGCCAGTTTTCCCGTCCCTTACAATGAGCAGTTCTTC. This encodes CASFPVPYNEQFF.

This chain uses TRBV15 with TRBJ1-6; D is ambiguous. The CDR3 has 13 residues. CDR1 is LNHNV and CDR2 is YYDKDF in the germline V gene (reference sequence). Trimming stripped 8 bases from V and 1 base from J, with 6 bases between. CDR3 sequence reads: CATSGSYNSPLHF. Here the CDR3 DNA reads TGTGCCACCTCGGGGTCCTATAATTCACCCCTCCACTTT. Looking up the rest from reference TRBV15 and TRBJ1-6 gives the full variable domain: DAMVIQNPRYQVTQFGKPVTLSCSQTLNHNVMYWYQQKSSQAPKLLFHYYDKDFNNEADTPDNFQSRRPNTSFCFLDIRSPGLGDTAMYLCATSGSYNSPLHFGNGTRLTVT.

The chain has TRBV5-1 and TRBJ2-5; 9 bases map to TRBD1. V lost 4 bases and J lost 1; bases outside the gene matches: 5. CDR1 is SGHRS, CDR2 YFSETQ, per germline. This CDR3 contains 15 residues. CDR3 coding DNA: TGCGCCAGCAGCCAACCGGGACAGGGCCAAGAGACCCAGTACTTC. Translating gives CASSQPGQGQETQYF.

The chain carries TRBV18 and TRBJ1-2, with D unresolved. Germline CDR1 is KGHSH and CDR2 is LQKENI. V was trimmed by 0 bases and J by 8 bases, leaving 16 bases between them. The CDR3 runs 15 residues. CDR3 DNA sequence: TGTGCCAGCTCACCACCAGGAGAAGAGCTAACCGGCTACACCTTC. It translates to CASSPPGEELTGYTF.

This chain connects TRBV2 to TRBJ2-1; TRBD1 agrees at 7 bases. The V segment lost 10 bases and the J segment 4 bases; nucleotides outside the gene matches: 10. Germline loops: CDR1 SNHLY, CDR2 FYNNEI. The CDR3 totals 14 residues. This CDR3 is CATQGDRDYNEQFF. Written as DNA, the CDR3 is TGTGCCACTCAAGGGGACAGAGATTACAATGAGCAGTTCTTC.

This chain connects TRBV5-1 to TRBJ1-1; D possibly corresponds to TRBD1 (5 bases). The CDR3 has 18 amino acids. From germline, CDR1 is SGHRS and CDR2 YFSETQ. With 3 bases removed from V and 0 bases from J, the gap between germline ends came to 21 bases. This CDR3 reads CASSSAGSLRDLNTEAFF. Here the CDR3 DNA reads TGCGCCAGCAGCTCGGCGGGAAGTCTCCGGGACTTGAACACTGAAGCTTTCTTT.

This chain connects TRBV15 to TRBJ2-1; 9 bases agree with TRBD1. Per the germline V gene, CDR1 is LNHNV and CDR2 is YYDKDF (reference sequence). The CDR3 has 17 residues. Trimming took 5 bases from V and 7 from J; bases not matched to a gene: 15. This chain's CDR3 is CATSGGTGISVGNEQFF. In DNA form, the CDR3 reads TGTGCCACCAGCGGCGGGACAGGGATATCAGTTGGTAATGAGCAGTTCTTC. Supplemented by reference TRBV15 and TRBJ2-1, the full variable domain reads DAMVIQNPRYQVTQFGKPVTLSCSQTLNHNVMYWYQQKSSQAPKLLFHYYDKDFNNEADTPDNFQSRRPNTSFCFLDIRSPGLGDTAMYLCATSGGTGISVGNEQFFGPGTRLTVL.

The chain carries TRBV14 and TRBJ1-1; D possibly corresponds to TRBD1 (6 bases). The CDR3 is 16 residues long. Germline CDR1 reads SGHDN; CDR2 reads FVKESK. V was trimmed by 3 bases and J by 0 bases, leaving 14 bases between them. The CDR3 DNA reads TGTGCCAGCAGCCAGGAGAAAACAGGGTTGAACACTGAAGCTTTCTTT. It specifies CASSQEKTGLNTEAFF.

The J gene is TRBJ1-5, the V gene TRBV28, with no clear D. Germline V gene lookup returns CDR1 MDHEN and CDR2 SYDVKM. The CDR3 consists of 17 residues. V gave up 5 bases and J gave up 4 bases, with 21 bases separating them. The CDR3 loop is CASSPPPRTSHNQPQHF. The DNA of the CDR3 is TGTGCCAGCAGTCCCCCACCCCGGACTTCTCATAATCAGCCCCAGCATTTT.

V gene TRBV19 combines with J gene TRBJ1-5; no definite D call. The V gene's germline CDR1 is LNHDA and CDR2 SQIVND (reference sequence). Trimming removed 6 bases at V and 0 bases at J, with 18 bases between. The CDR3 sequence is 17 residues long. CDR3 DNA: TGTGCCAGTAGCCTACTAGACCCCGGGGATAGCAATCAGCCCCAGCATTTT. Translating it yields CASSLLDPGDSNQPQHF. The whole variable domain, remainder taken from reference TRBV19 and TRBJ1-5, is DGGITQSPKYLFRKEGQNVTLSCEQNLNHDAMYWYRQDPGQGLRLIYYSQIVNDFQKGDIAEGYSVSREKKESFPLTVTSAQKNPTAFYLCASSLLDPGDSNQPQHFGDGTRLSIL.

The CDR3 bases are TGTGCCAGCTCACTTACAGGATACACTGAAGCTTTCTTT. Amino acid sequence: CASSLTGYTEAFF. The V and J genes are TRBV18 and TRBJ1-1, with D possibly matching TRBD1 (5 bases). CDR3 size: 13 residues. Germline CDR1 reads KGHSH; CDR2 reads LQKENI. V was cut by 4 bases and J by 3 bases, with 9 bases left in between.

The chain couples TRBV6-8 to TRBJ2-7; the match to TRBD1 covers 7 bases. CDR3 length equals 15 residues. V shed 4 bases, J shed 2 bases, and the junction held 8 bases outside the gene matches. Germline CDR1 and CDR2: MNHGY and SAAAGT. The CDR3 reads CASSFSGTDTYEQYF. As DNA, the CDR3 is TGTGCCAGCAGTTTTTCCGGGACAGACACCTACGAGCAGTACTTC.

J is TRBJ2-2 and V is TRBV10-2, with 7 bases aligning to TRBD1. Germline V gene sequence: CDR1 WSHSY, CDR2 SAAADI. V shed 8 bases, J shed 3 bases, and the junction held 3 bases outside the gene matches. The CDR3 loop spans 13 amino acids. The CDR3, as DNA: TGCGCCAGCGGAGACAGGGACACCGGGGAGCTGTTTTTT. It encodes CASGDRDTGELFF.

V is TRBV9 and J is TRBJ1-6; perhaps TRBD1 as D (5 bases). Per the germline V gene, CDR1 is SGDLS and CDR2 is YYNGEE. This CDR3 comprises 14 residues. V was clipped by 3 bases and J by 4 bases, with 8 bases between them. The CDR3 protein is CASSATEYNSPLHF. The CDR3 nucleotides are TGTGCCAGCAGCGCGACAGAGTATAATTCACCCCTCCACTTT.

The rearrangement uses TRBV2 and TRBJ2-3; 7 bases agree with TRBD2. The germline CDR1 and CDR2 sequences are SNHLY and FYNNEI. J was trimmed by 0 bases and V by 7 bases; bases with no gene match: 10. The CDR3 has 16 residues. CDR3 bases: TGTGCCAGCACCCCGGGGGGAACTCCTAGCACAGATACGCAGTATTTT. Translation: CASTPGGTPSTDTQYF.

V is TRBV5-1 and J is TRBJ2-1; TRBD2 matches 10 bases. J gave up 10 bases and V 0 bases, and 7 bases lay outside the gene matches. This CDR3 is 15 amino acids long. Germline V gives CDR1 SGHRS, CDR2 YFSETQ. The CDR3 DNA reads as TGCGCCAGCAGCTTGGGCGGAGCGGGGGGGGGCGAGCAGTTCTTC. Protein product: CASSLGGAGGGEQFF.

The CDR3 coding sequence is TGCGCCAGCAGCCAAGGCCCGACAGGGTTTGGCTACACCTTC. This gives the protein CASSQGPTGFGYTF. The chain carries TRBV4-1 and TRBJ1-2, with 7 bases fitting TRBD1. This CDR3 contains 14 residues. Germline V gene data show CDR1 as MGHRA and CDR2 as YSYEKL. Unmatched junction bases numbered 6, after V lost 1 base and J lost 7 bases.

The chain has TRBV14 and TRBJ2-1; 9 bases align to TRBD1. The V and J ends lost 5 bases and 4 bases, in that order; junction bases with no gene match: 3. The CDR3 spans 14 residues. Germline V CDR1 and CDR2: SGHDN, FVKESK. This CDR3 reads CASSDGQGYNEQFF. CDR3 nucleotide sequence: TGTGCCAGCAGCGACGGACAGGGGTACAATGAGCAGTTCTTC.

The genes are TRBV30 and TRBJ2-5; the D gene is possibly TRBD1 (6 bases). With 3 bases removed from V and 5 bases from J, the gap between germline ends came to 13 bases. This CDR3 region has 13 residues. Germline lookup yields CDR1 GTSNPN and CDR2 SVGIG (reference sequence). CDR3 region: CAWRCRGPETQYF. The CDR3 region has the DNA TGTGCCTGGAGGTGCAGGGGCCCCGAGACCCAGTACTTC.

The chain links TRBV11-2 to TRBJ1-5, with 7 bases fitting TRBD1. V was clipped by 0 bases and J by 4 bases; unmatched bases: 15. The CDR3 is 19 residues long. Germline V CDR1 and CDR2: SGHAT, FQNNGV. The CDR3 DNA sequence: TGTGCCAGCAGCTTAGAGGGACAGAAACCCATCAAGGCAAATCAGCCCCAGCATTTT. This translates into CASSLEGQKPIKANQPQHF.

The chain recombines TRBV9 with TRBJ1-2; 7 bases fit TRBD1. Trimming removed 3 bases from V and 4 bases from J; junction bases left unmatched: 9. CDR1 is SGDLS, CDR2 YYNGEE, per germline. This CDR3 region has 15 residues. The DNA for the CDR3 is TGTGCCAGCAGCGCCCGGGACAGCCTGATCTATGGCTACACCTTC. This sequence encodes CASSARDSLIYGYTF.

The rearrangement uses TRBV10-2 and TRBJ1-5; possible D gene TRBD1, 5 bases. With 0 bases removed from V and 3 bases from J, the gap between germline ends came to 18 bases. CDR1 WSHSY and CDR2 SAAADI come from the germline V gene. The CDR3 extends over 18 amino acids. The CDR3 here is CASSESTLARETNQPQHF. For the CDR3, the DNA is TGCGCCAGCAGTGAGTCGACTCTGGCCAGGGAAACCAATCAGCCCCAGCATTTT.

J is TRBJ2-1 and V is TRBV25-1, with 8 bases aligning to TRBD2. Germline V lookup: CDR1 MGHDK, CDR2 SYGVNS. V was pared by 1 base and J by 6 bases, with 14 bases of the junction left unmatched. The CDR3 length is 18 residues. CDR3 amino acids: CASSESAGGPVLTNEQFF. As DNA, the CDR3 is TGTGCCAGCAGTGAATCGGCGGGGGGTCCAGTTTTGACCAATGAGCAGTTCTTC.

The J gene is TRBJ1-1, the V gene TRBV5-1; 7 bases agree with TRBD1. Per the germline V gene, CDR1 is SGHRS and CDR2 is YFSETQ. Trimming cost V 4 bases and J 1 base; bases outside gene matches: 4. CDR3 size: 14 residues. DNA for the CDR3: TGCGCCAGCAGCCCGGGACAGACGAACACTGAAGCTTTCTTT. Protein: CASSPGQTNTEAFF.

The CDR3 region is CASSLAGRTLSTDTQYF. CDR3 DNA sequence: TGTGCCAGCAGCTTAGCAGGGAGGACCCTGAGCACAGATACGCAGTATTTT. V is TRBV7-9 and J is TRBJ2-3, with a weak D call TRBD2 (6 bases). The CDR3 loop spans 17 amino acids. The germline V gene encodes CDR1 SEHNR and CDR2 FQNEAQ (reference sequence). Deletions cut 0 bases from V and 0 bases from J, with 13 bases between.

The V call is TRBV5-6, the J call TRBJ2-3; 9 positions agree with TRBD2. The CDR3 has 16 residues. With 3 bases clipped from V and 2 bases from J, the junction kept 7 bases outside the gene matches. Per the germline V gene, CDR1 is SGHDT and CDR2 is YYEEEE. DNA for the CDR3: TGTGCCAGCAGCTCCACGAGCGGGGGGATCACAGATACGCAGTATTTT. Translating it yields CASSSTSGGITDTQYF.